These 18 T cell receptor beta chains were sequenced from one sample in a study of blood T cell repertoires in COVID-19. TCRdb's table, derived via immunoSEQ multiplex PCR, lists solely in-frame clones and lacks some. The table shows around 100,000 clones, with approximately 89% occurring only once. Material: peripheral blood. These receptors were taken from a woman of 80 years or more in a cohort sampled during active COVID-19.

V usage is TRBV27 and J usage is TRBJ2-3; 7 nucleotides match TRBD2. J lost 0 bases, V lost 3 bases, and 6 bases had no gene match. From germline, CDR1 is MNHEY and CDR2 SMNVEV (reference sequence). This CDR3 is 16 amino acids long. The CDR3 loop is CASSLLQTSSTDTQYF. DNA for the CDR3: TGTGCCAGCAGTTTGCTCCAGACTAGCAGCACAGATACGCAGTATTTT.

The V and J genes are TRBV18 and TRBJ2-7, with 7 bases identical to TRBD1. Germline V gives CDR1 KGHSH, CDR2 LQKENI. With V trimmed by 3 bases and J by 2 bases, 7 bases remained unmatched. The length of the CDR3 is 15 residues. The CDR3 nucleotides are TGTGCCAGCTCACCCGGGGAGACAGGGACCTACGAGCAGTACTTC. Protein: CASSPGETGTYEQYF.

The V call is TRBV10-3, the J call TRBJ1-4, with a weak D call TRBD1 (5 bases). Trimming took off 10 bases at V and 0 bases at J, with 9 bases between the two ends. The CDR3 has 13 residues. CDR1 is ENHRY, CDR2 SYGVKD, per germline. CDR3 DNA: TGTGCCACAGGGCCCGCAACTAATGAAAAACTGTTTTTT. Amino acids: CATGPATNEKLFF.

The rearrangement uses TRBV28 and TRBJ1-3, with TRBD1 as a possible D gene (5 bases). CDR3 length: 15 amino acids. The germline V gene encodes CDR1 MDHEN and CDR2 SYDVKM. Trimming left V 2 bases short and J 1 base short, with 9 bases between. The CDR3 protein is CASSLAPGSGNTIYF. CDR3 nucleotide sequence: TGTGCCAGCAGTTTAGCCCCAGGGTCTGGAAACACCATATATTTT. Together with reference TRBV28 and TRBJ1-3, the CDR3 gives the full variable domain: DVKVTQSSRYLVKRTGEKVFLECVQDMDHENMFWYRQDPGLGLRLIYFSYDVKMKEKGDIPEGYSVSREKKERFSLILESASTNQTSMYLCASSLAPGSGNTIYFGEGSWLTVV.

The chain uses TRBV7-2 and TRBJ2-7; 9 nucleotides match TRBD1. The CDR3 spans 14 residues. The germline gives CDR1 SGHTA, CDR2 FQGNSA. V lost 4 bases, J lost 4 bases, and 5 bases stayed unmatched. This CDR3 is CASSWGQGLYEQYF. Written as DNA, the CDR3 is TGTGCCAGCAGCTGGGGACAGGGCCTATACGAGCAGTACTTC.

The genes are TRBV19 and TRBJ2-3; D gene uncertain. From germline, CDR1 is LNHDA and CDR2 SQIVND (reference sequence). Trimming stripped 8 bases from V and 1 base from J, with 10 bases between. This CDR3 has 13 amino acids. CDR3: CASGWQGTDTQYF. The DNA for the CDR3 is TGTGCCAGTGGATGGCAGGGCACAGATACGCAGTATTTT.

The chain uses TRBV4-1 and TRBJ2-1, with TRBD2 identical over 8 bases. The trim removed 0 bases at V and 6 bases at J, leaving 13 bases unmatched. CDR1 is MGHRA and CDR2 is YSYEKL in the germline V gene. This CDR3 is 18 amino acids long. The CDR3 loop is CASSQDGRAGGVSNEQFF. The CDR3, as DNA: TGCGCCAGCAGCCAAGATGGCCGGGCGGGAGGTGTAAGCAATGAGCAGTTCTTC.

This chain connects TRBV19 to TRBJ2-1, with a tentative D call TRBD1 (6 bases). Trimming shortened V by 3 bases and J by 1 base, and 25 bases separated the two germline ends. The CDR3 has 20 residues. From germline, CDR1 is LNHDA and CDR2 SQIVND (reference sequence). The CDR3 coding sequence is TGTGCCAGTAGTATGAGGCAGGGGTCCCTAAGAGGGGCGTCCTACAATGAGCAGTTCTTC. This encodes CASSMRQGSLRGASYNEQFF. Full variable domain (outside the CDR3, taken from reference TRBV19 and TRBJ2-1): DGGITQSPKYLFRKEGQNVTLSCEQNLNHDAMYWYRQDPGQGLRLIYYSQIVNDFQKGDIAEGYSVSREKKESFPLTVTSAQKNPTAFYLCASSMRQGSLRGASYNEQFFGPGTRLTVL.

This chain links TRBV28 with TRBJ2-1; 7 nucleotides line up with TRBD1. CDR1 is MDHEN and CDR2 is SYDVKM in the germline V gene. The junction had 7 bases not matched to a gene; V was cut back by 4 bases and J by 1 base. This CDR3 region has 16 residues. CDR3 sequence reads: CASSSQGPLSYNEQFF. The CDR3, as DNA: TGTGCCAGCAGTTCACAGGGGCCCCTATCCTACAATGAGCAGTTCTTC.

The CDR3 nucleotides read TGTGCCAGCAGTTTTGGTCAGGGCCTAGGGGCACTCCACAATGAGCAGTTCTTC. The encoded protein is CASSFGQGLGALHNEQFF. The chain carries TRBV27 and TRBJ2-1; maybe TRBD1 (5 bases). The germline CDR1 and CDR2 sequences are MNHEY and SMNVEV (reference sequence). This CDR3 has 18 amino acids. V was pared by 3 bases and J by 5 bases, with 23 bases between.

The chain couples TRBV5-1 to TRBJ2-3; 11 bases line up with TRBD2. Germline CDR1 is SGHRS and CDR2 is YFSETQ. V lost 0 bases to trimming and J lost 3 bases; unmatched junction nucleotides: 6. CDR3 length: 17 residues. This CDR3 reads CASSLATLAGATDTQYF. The CDR3 DNA sequence: TGCGCCAGCAGCTTGGCTACACTAGCGGGGGCAACAGATACGCAGTATTTT.

V and J are TRBV13 and TRBJ2-5, with 12 bases aligning to TRBD2. The CDR3 sequence is 15 residues long. Per the germline V gene, CDR1 is PRHDT and CDR2 is FYEKMQ (reference sequence). The V and J ends lost 2 bases and 2 bases, in that order; junction bases with no gene match: 0. In DNA, the CDR3 is TGTGCCAGCAGCTTACTAGCGGGGGGGCAAGAGACCCAGTACTTC. Protein: CASSLLAGGQETQYF.

This clone was recorded a few times. This sequence joins TRBV2 and TRBJ1-6; 7 positions agree with TRBD1. The V and J ends lost 6 bases and 5 bases, in that order; junction bases with no gene match: 4. The CDR3 length is 14 residues. Germline CDR1 SNHLY, CDR2 FYNNEI. CDR3 sequence (DNA): TGTGCCAGCAGCTCCGGGACAGATAATTCACCCCTCCACTTT. Amino acid sequence: CASSSGTDNSPLHF.

V gene TRBV6-1 combines with J gene TRBJ1-5; D gene ambiguous. This CDR3 region has 16 residues. V was clipped by 3 bases and J by 7 bases, with 19 bases between them. The V gene's germline CDR1 is MNHNS and CDR2 SASEGT. CDR3 in DNA: TGTGCCAGCAGTGACGGTATCGGCCGAGGAGGACAGCCCCAGCATTTT. Its protein is CASSDGIGRGGQPQHF.

CDR3 in DNA: TGTGCCAGCAGTTTAATGCGGGGTGGCACTGAAGCTTTCTTT. Protein: CASSLMRGGTEAFF. The chain links TRBV28 to TRBJ1-1, with D hard to call. The CDR3 sequence is 14 residues long. Germline CDR1 MDHEN, CDR2 SYDVKM. V lost 2 bases, J lost 4 bases, and 11 bases lay in between.

The chain carries TRBV6-6 and TRBJ2-3, with 7 bases lining up with TRBD2. J was trimmed by 3 bases and V by 8 bases; bases with no gene match: 5. This CDR3 has 13 residues. Per germline, CDR1 MNHNY and CDR2 SVGAGI (reference sequence). CDR3 loop: CASAWGGTDTQYF. The CDR3 DNA reads as TGTGCCAGCGCTTGGGGGGGAACAGATACGCAGTATTTT.

The rearrangement joins TRBV7-2 to TRBJ2-1; D gene ambiguous. Germline CDR1 SGHTA, CDR2 FQGNSA. The CDR3 covers 15 residues. Trimming shortened V by 1 base and J by 3 bases, and 10 bases separated the two germline ends. This CDR3 reads CASSLGWANYNEQFF. The CDR3 DNA follows: TGTGCCAGCAGCTTAGGGTGGGCGAACTACAATGAGCAGTTCTTC.

The gene calls are TRBV27 and TRBJ2-7, with TRBD1 matching over 8 bases. With V trimmed by 4 bases and J by 2 bases, 13 bases remained unmatched. Looked up from germline, CDR1 is MNHEY and CDR2 is SMNVEV (reference sequence). The CDR3 runs to 17 residues. The CDR3 DNA reads TGTGCCAGCAGTTCCTCTAGATGGGACAGGCCTACCTACGAGCAGTACTTC. The encoded protein is CASSSSRWDRPTYEQYF.